The 18 T cell receptor beta chains below were found in one sample sequenced in a study of cytomegalovirus exposure and HLA in healthy donors. PCR amplification relied on 60 Vbeta primers (plus 13 Jbeta primers). Libraries were prepared by immunoSEQ multiplex PCR; TCRdb keeps only in-frame clonotypes and omits some of them. This table holds about 240,000 clones, 82% found once. The source material was PBMCs. These receptors originate from a woman aged 35 to 49 in good health and CMV-seropositive.

This sequence joins TRBV7-2 and TRBJ2-2; D is unresolved. This CDR3 has 12 amino acids. V lost 4 bases and J lost 8, with 8 bases in between. From germline, CDR1 is SGHTA and CDR2 FQGNSA. CDR3 amino acids: CASSSSVGELFF. The DNA for the CDR3 is TGTGCCAGCAGCTCGTCGGTGGGGGAGCTGTTTTTT. The full variable domain, in which reference TRBV7-2 and TRBJ2-2 provide the parts outside the CDR3, is GAGVSQSPSNKVTEKGKDVELRCDPISGHTALYWYRQSLGQGLEFLIYFQGNSAPDKSGLPSDRFSAERTGGSVSTLTIQRTQQEDSAVYLCASSSSVGELFFGEGSRLTVL.

The V call is TRBV9, the J call TRBJ2-7, with 7 bases identical to TRBD1. CDR3 size: 15 residues. The germline CDR1 and CDR2 sequences are SGDLS and YYNGEE. V shed 8 bases, J shed 2 bases, and the junction held 13 bases outside the gene matches. CDR3 in amino acids: CARTGQDQTTYEQYF. DNA for the CDR3: TGTGCCAGAACAGGACAGGACCAGACAACCTACGAGCAGTACTTC.

V gene TRBV11-2 combines with J gene TRBJ2-3; D is perhaps TRBD2 (5 bases). V was pared by 3 bases and J by 2 bases, with 9 bases between. The CDR3 has 14 residues. The germline V gene encodes CDR1 SGHAT and CDR2 FQNNGV. In nucleotides, the CDR3 is TGTGCCAGCAGCTTGAGGGCCACCACAGATACGCAGTATTTT. Translated: CASSLRATTDTQYF. The full variable domain, rest sourced from reference TRBV11-2 and TRBJ2-3, is EAGVAQSPRYKIIEKRQSVAFWCNPISGHATLYWYQQILGQGPKLLIQFQNNGVVDDSQLPKDRFSAERLKGVDSTLKIQPAKLEDSAVYLCASSLRATTDTQYFGPGTRLTVL.

The CDR3 protein is CASSLGGVNTEAFF. The CDR3 bases are TGCGCCAGCAGCTTGGGGGGGGTGAACACTGAAGCTTTCTTT. The chain links TRBV5-1 to TRBJ1-1, with D perhaps matching TRBD1 (5 bases). Germline V gene lookup returns CDR1 SGHRS and CDR2 YFSETQ. The CDR3 consists of 14 residues. V lost 0 bases, J lost 0 bases, and 6 bases lay in between. Full variable domain (outside the CDR3, taken from reference TRBV5-1 and TRBJ1-1): KAGVTQTPRYLIKTRGQQVTLSCSPISGHRSVSWYQQTPGQGLQFLFEYFSETQRNKGNFPGRFSGRQFSNSRSEMNVSTLELGDSALYLCASSLGGVNTEAFFGQGTRLTVV.

The rearrangement joins TRBV7-2 to TRBJ2-7; 8 nucleotides match TRBD2. J was trimmed by 4 bases and V by 6 bases; bases with no gene match: 11. The CDR3 loop spans 15 amino acids. Germline CDR1 is SGHTA and CDR2 is FQGNSA. The CDR3 nucleotides are TGTGCCAGCAGGGGGGGACCGGGAGGGCAATACGAGCAGTACTTC. Protein: CASRGGPGGQYEQYF. The complete variable domain, with remaining parts taken from reference TRBV7-2 and TRBJ2-7, reads GAGVSQSPSNKVTEKGKDVELRCDPISGHTALYWYRQSLGQGLEFLIYFQGNSAPDKSGLPSDRFSAERTGGSVSTLTIQRTQQEDSAVYLCASRGGPGGQYEQYFGPGTRLTVT.

The chain uses TRBV4-3 and TRBJ2-3; no clear D. Germline loops: CDR1 LGHNA, CDR2 YSLEER. This CDR3 comprises 14 residues. The germline V and J ends were trimmed by 0 bases and 0 bases, with 4 bases remaining between them. The CDR3 loop reads CASSQETSTDTQYF. CDR3 bases: TGCGCCAGCAGCCAAGAGACTAGCACAGATACGCAGTATTTT.

The chain carries TRBV10-3 and TRBJ1-1; D remains ambiguous. This CDR3 has 14 residues. CDR1 is ENHRY, CDR2 SYGVKD, per germline. Trimming shortened V by 4 bases and J by 3 bases, and 12 bases separated the two germline ends. The CDR3 region is CAISGLGGYTEAFF. CDR3 coding DNA: TGTGCCATCAGTGGTTTGGGAGGGTACACTGAAGCTTTCTTT.

The chain uses TRBV4-1 and TRBJ1-5, with D uncertain. Germline V gene data show CDR1 as MGHRA and CDR2 as YSYEKL. The V end lost 0 bases, the J end lost 7 bases, and 7 bases lay between the germline ends. There are 13 residues in the CDR3. The CDR3 loop reads CASSQDSGQPQHF. CDR3 nucleotides: TGCGCCAGCAGCCAAGACTCGGGACAGCCCCAGCATTTT.

J is TRBJ2-7 and V is TRBV12-5; 7 bases are shared with TRBD1. CDR1 LGHNT and CDR2 FRNRAP come from the germline V gene. The CDR3 loop spans 14 amino acids. The ends lost 2 bases at V and 2 bases at J; junction bases unmatched: 3. The CDR3, as DNA: TGTGCTAGTGGTTTGTGGGGGACAGCCTACGAGCAGTACTTC. Translating it yields CASGLWGTAYEQYF.

Written as DNA, the CDR3 is TGTGCCAGCAGCTTAGTTGGCGGACAGGGGGCCCTCTATGGCTACACCTTC. It translates to CASSLVGGQGALYGYTF. The rearrangement joins TRBV7-2 to TRBJ1-2; 11 nucleotides agree with TRBD1. Trimming removed 1 base from V and 4 bases from J; junction bases left unmatched: 8. The CDR3 extends over 17 amino acids. Germline V gene data show CDR1 as SGHTA and CDR2 as FQGNSA.

The chain has TRBV6-6 and TRBJ2-6; 7 bases fit TRBD1. Germline values: CDR1 MNHNY, CDR2 SVGAGI (reference sequence). With 2 bases clipped from V and 2 bases from J, the junction kept 3 bases outside the gene matches. CDR3 size: 16 residues. In nucleotides, the CDR3 is TGTGCCAGCAGTTACCTAGACAGGGCTGGGGCCAACGTCCTGACTTTC. Translated: CASSYLDRAGANVLTF.

The chain links TRBV5-6 to TRBJ2-7; 8 bases are shared with TRBD1. Germline assignment: CDR1 SGHDT and CDR2 YYEEEE. CDR3 size: 15 residues. V lost 2 bases and J lost 7; bases outside the gene matches: 11. This CDR3 reads CASSFMGSGGPEQYF. CDR3 bases: TGTGCCAGCAGCTTTATGGGTTCAGGGGGCCCTGAGCAGTACTTC.

The chain joins TRBV5-5 to TRBJ2-7; D is perhaps TRBD2 (5 bases). The germline V gene has CDR1 SGHKS and CDR2 YYEKEE (reference sequence). The V gene lost 4 bases and the J gene lost 0 bases, with 17 bases spanning the gap. This CDR3 is 16 amino acids long. The DNA of the CDR3 is TGTGCCAGCAGCGATTACGGAGGCCCAAGCTCCTACGAGCAGTACTTC. It yields the protein CASSDYGGPSSYEQYF.

V is TRBV6-5 and J is TRBJ1-3, with D unresolved. Deletions cut 0 bases from V and 0 bases from J, with 9 bases between. The CDR3 runs to 16 residues. The germline V gene encodes CDR1 MNHEY and CDR2 SVGAGI. CDR3: CASSYSVYASGNTIYF. In DNA form, the CDR3 reads TGTGCCAGCAGTTACTCGGTCTACGCCTCTGGAAACACCATATATTTT.

This chain links TRBV15 with TRBJ2-3; TRBD2 might be the D (5 bases). This CDR3 spans 14 amino acids. V was clipped by 3 bases and J by 0 bases, with 7 bases between them. CDR1 is LNHNV and CDR2 is YYDKDF in the germline V gene (reference sequence). The CDR3 DNA sequence: TGTGCCACCAGCAGGACTACTAGCACAGATACGCAGTATTTT. It is translated as CATSRTTSTDTQYF.

The CDR3 DNA follows: TGTGCCAGCAGCTTAGGCCAGGTGATAAACACTGAAGCTTTCTTT. Residues: CASSLGQVINTEAFF. J is TRBJ1-1 and V is TRBV13; no firm D call. This CDR3 is built from 15 residues. V shed 0 bases and J shed 2 bases, with 10 bases lying between them. Germline CDR1 is PRHDT and CDR2 is FYEKMQ (reference sequence).

The chain recombines TRBV7-6 with TRBJ2-1; 8 bases are a match to TRBD1. The CDR3 length is 15 residues. Germline trimming cut 5 bases from V and 7 bases from J; bases unmatched to any gene: 10. The germline V gene encodes CDR1 SGHVS and CDR2 FNYEAQ. The DNA of the CDR3 is TGTGCCAGCAGCCCCGAGGGACAGGCCCCGAATGAGCAGTTCTTC. This codes for CASSPEGQAPNEQFF.

The chain uses TRBV27 and TRBJ1-5; 9 bases match TRBD1. Unmatched junction bases numbered 4, after V lost 6 bases and J lost 1 base. From germline, CDR1 is MNHEY and CDR2 SMNVEV (reference sequence). This CDR3 spans 15 amino acids. The CDR3 is CASRGDRVSNQPQHF. The DNA for the CDR3 is TGTGCCAGCAGGGGGGACAGGGTAAGCAATCAGCCCCAGCATTTT.